What follows are 31 T cell receptor beta chains derived from one specimen sequenced in a study of T cells in localized non-small cell lung cancer. Assay: immunoSEQ multiplex PCR; the TCRdb copy retains only in-frame clones and omits some. Of about 4,600 clones in the sample, over 25% were seen once. The sample was lung tumor tissue, taken before any cancer treatment. The source is a man aged 40 to 70 with stage III squamous cell lung carcinoma.

In its sample, this clone was seen once. This rearrangement joins TRBV25-1 to TRBJ1-2, with a weak D call TRBD1 (6 bases). Germline V CDR1 and CDR2: MGHDK, SYGVNS. Deletions cut 3 bases from V and 8 bases from J, with 13 bases between. The length of the CDR3 is 13 residues. The CDR3 DNA sequence: TGTGCCAGCAGTGACGTGCACAGGGAAGGCTACACCTTC. It translates to CASSDVHREGYTF.

The chain couples TRBV14 to TRBJ1-2, with D unclear. Trimming removed 2 bases from V and 5 bases from J, with 6 bases in between. The CDR3 consists of 12 residues. The germline gives CDR1 SGHDN, CDR2 FVKESK. Here the CDR3 DNA reads TGTGCCAGCAGCCAAAGCCGATATGGCTACACCTTC. The encoded protein is CASSQSRYGYTF. Combining the CDR3 with reference TRBV14 and TRBJ1-2 gives the whole variable domain EAGVTQFPSHSVIEKGQTVTLRCDPISGHDNLYWYRRVMGKEIKFLLHFVKESKQDESGMPNNRFLAERTGGTYSTLKVQPAELEDSGVYFCASSQSRYGYTFGSGTRLTVV.

This clone turned up a few times. This sequence joins TRBV6-8 and TRBJ2-7; D not resolved. Germline loops: CDR1 MNHGY, CDR2 SAAAGT. V was cut by 4 bases and J by 1 base, with 17 bases left in between. The CDR3 has 16 amino acids. The CDR3 sequence is CASSSFGRPRSYEQYF. Here the CDR3 DNA reads TGTGCCAGCAGTTCATTCGGGCGCCCCCGTTCCTACGAGCAGTACTTC.

This chain links TRBV15 with TRBJ1-5; weak D call: TRBD1 (6 bases). Trimming shortened V by 9 bases and J by 4 bases, and 16 bases separated the two germline ends. This CDR3 is built from 14 residues. Germline V gene sequence: CDR1 LNHNV, CDR2 YYDKDF (reference sequence). The CDR3 sequence is CATTDSLANQPQHF. The CDR3 nucleotides read TGTGCCACGACGGACAGCTTGGCAAATCAGCCCCAGCATTTT.

By sample fraction, this clone is medium-sized (0.01 to 0.1%). The V and J genes are TRBV6-8 and TRBJ2-3; 8 bases are shared with TRBD1. This CDR3 has 17 residues. After removal of 6 bases from V and 3 bases from J, the junction contained 14 bases not matched to a gene. Germline CDR1 and CDR2: MNHGY and SAAAGT. Written as DNA, the CDR3 is TGTGCCAGCAGCTACCTAAGTTCCCAGGGGGCAACAGATACGCAGTATTTT. Translated: CASSYLSSQGATDTQYF.

This chain connects TRBV5-1 to TRBJ2-1; D is uncertain. The CDR3 spans 15 residues. The V end lost 0 bases, the J end lost 4 bases, and 11 bases lay between the germline ends. Germline CDR1 reads SGHRS; CDR2 reads YFSETQ. The CDR3 DNA follows: TGCGCCAGCAGCTTGGAAAGGCCAACATACAATGAGCAGTTCTTC. This translates into CASSLERPTYNEQFF.

In this sample, this clone turned up a few times. The rearrangement uses TRBV6-8 and TRBJ1-2; the match to TRBD1 covers 10 bases. The CDR3 consists of 14 residues. Per germline, CDR1 MNHGY and CDR2 SAAAGT. Trimming removed 7 bases from V and 4 bases from J; junction bases left unmatched: 6. CDR3 region: CASTKTGGFYGYTF. CDR3 nucleotide sequence: TGTGCCAGCACCAAGACAGGGGGCTTCTATGGCTACACCTTC.

The chain uses TRBV11-3 and TRBJ2-5, with a possible D match to TRBD2 (6 bases). The CDR3 consists of 14 residues. In germline, CDR1 is SGHNT, CDR2 YENEEA. Trimming pared 7 bases from V and 7 bases from J, leaving 19 bases between. CDR3 residues: CASTSLYSGGTQYF. CDR3 nucleotides: TGTGCCAGCACTTCTCTGTATTCCGGGGGGACCCAGTACTTC.

J is TRBJ1-5 and V is TRBV6-1, with 7 bases lining up with TRBD1. CDR1 is MNHNS and CDR2 is SASEGT in the germline V gene. V shed 2 bases and J 6 bases; nucleotides not matched to a gene: 4. This CDR3 spans 14 amino acids. DNA for the CDR3: TGTGCCAGCAGTGAACAGGGGGTTGGTCAGCCCCAGCATTTT. Translating gives CASSEQGVGQPQHF.

The genes are TRBV9 and TRBJ1-3; 8 bases are shared with TRBD1. Per germline, CDR1 SGDLS and CDR2 YYNGEE. The CDR3 spans 15 residues. V lost 4 bases, J lost 4 bases, and 7 bases stayed unmatched. CDR3 sequence reads: CASSQRQGTGNTIYF. The DNA of the CDR3 is TGTGCCAGCAGCCAAAGACAGGGGACCGGAAACACCATATATTTT.

Sample share makes this clone medium-sized. The rearrangement uses TRBV6-8 and TRBJ1-3, with 9 bases fitting TRBD1. This CDR3 has 16 residues. The V and J ends lost 5 bases and 5 bases, in that order; junction bases with no gene match: 10. The germline CDR1 and CDR2 sequences are MNHGY and SAAAGT. The DNA of the CDR3 is TGTGCCAGCAGTGCCTCGGACAGGGGCCTCCGAAACACCATATATTTT. This translates into CASSASDRGLRNTIYF.

The J gene is TRBJ1-1, the V gene TRBV12-5; no reliable D call. Trimming stripped 6 bases from V and 6 bases from J, with 17 bases between. This CDR3 contains 14 residues. Germline V gives CDR1 LGHNT, CDR2 FRNRAP. The CDR3 is CASGWEAAVPEAFF. The CDR3, as DNA: TGTGCTAGTGGATGGGAAGCGGCCGTTCCTGAAGCTTTCTTT.

The rearrangement uses TRBV18 and TRBJ1-1; D unclear. CDR1 is KGHSH and CDR2 is LQKENI in the germline V gene. The length of the CDR3 is 14 residues. With 3 bases removed from V and 6 bases from J, the gap between germline ends came to 14 bases. In DNA form, the CDR3 reads TGTGCCAGCTCACCGGGCCCCAAGGCCGCTGAAGCTTTCTTT. The encoded protein is CASSPGPKAAEAFF.

V is TRBV2 and J is TRBJ2-3, with TRBD1 matching over 11 bases. The ends lost 0 bases at V and 3 bases at J; junction bases unmatched: 2. The germline V gene encodes CDR1 SNHLY and CDR2 FYNNEI. There are 16 residues in the CDR3. The CDR3 region is CASSEAGQGATDTQYF. CDR3 DNA sequence: TGTGCCAGCAGTGAAGCCGGACAGGGGGCTACAGATACGCAGTATTTT. Together with reference TRBV2 and TRBJ2-3, the CDR3 gives the full variable domain: EPEVTQTPSHQVTQMGQEVILRCVPISNHLYFYWYRQILGQKVEFLVSFYNNEISEKSEIFDDQFSVERPDGSNFTLKIRSTKLEDSAMYFCASSEAGQGATDTQYFGPGTRLTVL.

This chain joins TRBV18 and TRBJ2-7, with unresolved D. The germline V gene has CDR1 KGHSH and CDR2 LQKENI. Deletions cut 3 bases from V and 4 bases from J, with 10 bases between. This CDR3 has 13 amino acids. The DNA of the CDR3 is TGTGCCAGCTCACCGACAACTTTTTACGAGCAGTACTTC. Translating it yields CASSPTTFYEQYF.

J is TRBJ2-7 and V is TRBV19; the D is unclear. The V and J ends lost 6 bases and 3 bases respectively, with 6 bases between them. The CDR3 totals 11 residues. Germline CDR1 reads LNHDA; CDR2 reads SQIVND (reference sequence). The CDR3 nucleotides are TGTGCCAGTAGGAATCTCTACGAGCAGTACTTC. It is translated as CASRNLYEQYF.

This clone was counted only a few times. At one of its ends the junction is not consistent with the germline gene, which may arise from a read error. V usage is TRBV11-3 and J usage is TRBJ1-2; TRBD1 matches 11 bases. CDR3 length equals 17 residues. Germline V lookup: CDR1 SGHNT, CDR2 YENEEA. The CDR3 DNA reads TGTGTCAGCAGCATCGGACAGGGGGCGAGGGCTAACTATGGCTACACCTTC. This encodes CVSSIGQGARANYGYTF. The full variable domain, in which reference TRBV11-3 and TRBJ1-2 provide the parts outside the CDR3, is EAGVVQSPRYKIIEKKQPVAFWCNPISGHNTLYWYLQNLGQGPELLIRYENEEAVDDSQLPKDRFSAERLKGVDSTLKIQPAELGDSAVYLCVSSIGQGARANYGYTFGSGTRLTVV.

V and J are TRBV19 and TRBJ2-3; D not resolved. The germline V gene encodes CDR1 LNHDA and CDR2 SQIVND (reference sequence). V was clipped by 7 bases and J by 5 bases, with 13 bases between them. The CDR3 totals 13 residues. Written as DNA, the CDR3 is TGTGCCAGTAAGGGCTGGCAGCTAGATACGCAGTATTTT. It specifies CASKGWQLDTQYF.

This chain uses TRBV9 with TRBJ1-6, with 9 bases identical to TRBD1. CDR3 length equals 14 residues. V was pared by 5 bases and J by 10 bases, with 7 bases of the junction left unmatched. The germline CDR1 and CDR2 sequences are SGDLS and YYNGEE. CDR3 residues: CASSDRTGASPLHF. CDR3 nucleotide sequence: TGTGCCAGCAGTGATAGGACAGGGGCATCACCCCTCCACTTT.

This clone has just one count. This chain uses TRBV18 with TRBJ2-5; D unclear. Trimming took off 1 base at V and 1 base at J, with 16 bases between the two ends. The germline V gene has CDR1 KGHSH and CDR2 LQKENI. CDR3 length: 17 amino acids. CDR3 DNA sequence: TGTGCCAGCTCACCACAGTTCCCGCCCGGACCCCAAGAGACCCAGTACTTC. Its translation: CASSPQFPPGPQETQYF.

This clone is judged medium-sized. The gene calls are TRBV6-7 and TRBJ2-7, with 7 positions matching TRBD1. TRBV6-7 is placed among ORFs of uncertain function. Trimming removed 5 bases from V and 5 bases from J; junction bases left unmatched: 15. The CDR3 is 16 residues long. The chain's CDR3 is CASSEIPPRTGDEQYF. Here the CDR3 DNA reads TGTGCCAGCAGTGAAATCCCCCCCCGGACAGGCGACGAGCAGTACTTC.

This clone was counted a single time. The rearrangement uses TRBV12-5 and TRBJ2-1, with D tentatively TRBD1 (6 bases). With 7 bases removed from V and 0 bases from J, the gap between germline ends came to 10 bases. Germline V gene sequence: CDR1 LGHNT, CDR2 FRNRAP. The CDR3 covers 14 residues. CDR3 sequence reads: CASEDRSSYNEQFF. CDR3 coding DNA: TGTGCTAGTGAAGACAGGAGCTCCTACAATGAGCAGTTCTTC.

The chain employs TRBV12-5 and TRBJ2-6; TRBD1 is a possible D gene (6 bases). CDR1 and CDR2 (germline): LGHNT, FRNRAP. The CDR3 covers 17 residues. V shed 5 bases and J shed 2 bases, with 16 bases lying between them. CDR3 in DNA: TGTGCTAGTGGTACCGGGACACCCGGCCCTGGGGCCAACGTCCTGACTTTC. This codes for CASGTGTPGPGANVLTF.

CDR3 amino acids: CASSLAGGTTDTQYF. The DNA of the CDR3 is TGTGCCAGCAGTCTAGCGGGGGGGACGACAGATACGCAGTATTTT. This chain connects TRBV6-8 to TRBJ2-3, with 12 bases fitting TRBD2. CDR1 is MNHGY, CDR2 SAAAGT, per germline. The CDR3 extends over 15 amino acids. The V gene end was trimmed by 5 bases and the J gene end by 3 bases; junction bases not matched to a gene: 3.

As to this clone: Compared with germline, one end of the junction differs, possibly owing to a read error. The chain uses TRBV19 and TRBJ1-2; perhaps TRBD1 as D (5 bases). Germline loops: CDR1 LNHDA, CDR2 SQIVND (reference sequence). CDR3 length: 13 residues. This CDR3 reads CASSGSGTYGYTF. Here the CDR3 DNA reads TGTGCCAGTAGTGGCTCCGGGACCTATGGCTATACCTTC.

The chain employs TRBV18 and TRBJ1-1; D call uncertain. The V and J ends lost 5 bases and 3 bases respectively, with 16 bases between them. The CDR3 is 15 residues long. CDR1 KGHSH and CDR2 LQKENI come from the germline V gene. In DNA form, the CDR3 reads TGTGCCAGCTCATTCCGGGCCCCAGGAGACACTGAAGCTTTCTTT. This translates into CASSFRAPGDTEAFF.

This clone was found a few times. The V gene is TRBV6-8, the J gene TRBJ2-1; the match to TRBD1 covers 7 bases. This CDR3 region has 13 residues. V lost 5 bases, J lost 7 bases, and 5 bases stayed unmatched. Looked up from germline, CDR1 is MNHGY and CDR2 is SAAAGT. In DNA, the CDR3 is TGTGCCAGCAGTCCAGAGGGGGCGAATGAGCAGTTCTTC. Protein: CASSPEGANEQFF.

This clone appeared a few times. The CDR3 DNA reads as TGTGCCAGCAGCCCGCCCGGGACAGGGTACTATGGCTACACCTTC. As protein: CASSPPGTGYYGYTF. The gene calls are TRBV11-3 and TRBJ1-2; 9 bases map to TRBD1. Germline trimming cut 5 bases from V and 3 bases from J; bases unmatched to any gene: 7. Germline CDR1 reads SGHNT; CDR2 reads YENEEA. This CDR3 has 15 residues.

This rearrangement joins TRBV12-2 to TRBJ2-7. TRBV12-2 is labeled a pseudogene. This CDR3 is built from 17 residues. The DNA of the CDR3 is TGTGCAAGTCGCTCGATGGGAACACAGAGTCGGACCTACGAGCAGTACTTC. The encoded protein is CASRSMGTQSRTYEQYF.

The V and J genes are TRBV9 and TRBJ1-5; 7 bases match TRBD1. Germline V gene data show CDR1 as SGDLS and CDR2 as YYNGEE. CDR3 length: 15 residues. Trimming took 5 bases from V and 7 from J; bases not matched to a gene: 12. CDR3 loop: CASSEGLAGGQPQHF. The DNA of the CDR3 is TGTGCCAGCAGTGAAGGTCTGGCAGGGGGACAGCCCCAGCATTTT.

The J gene is TRBJ2-7, the V gene TRBV18; D may be TRBD1 (5 bases). The V gene's germline CDR1 is KGHSH and CDR2 LQKENI. V was clipped by 3 bases and J by 3 bases, with 18 bases between them. This CDR3 spans 16 amino acids. Here the CDR3 reads CASSPPKGNLDYEQYF. CDR3 coding DNA: TGTGCCAGCTCACCGCCAAAGGGGAATCTGGACTACGAGCAGTACTTC.